This entry describes one TCR beta chain. The authors' processing: Researchers report that nucleated cell counts were estimated from reference gene primer amplification. Generated by immunoSEQ multiplex PCR, the TCRdb table keeps only in-frame clones and is missing some. V, J and clone size were drawn from that table, and D and trimming were deduced from the DNA. This table holds 95,000 to 150,000 clones, around 78% found once. The entry originates in a study of blood T cell repertoires in COVID-19. Study as a whole: Acute and convalescent COVID-19 samples came from the United States, Italy and Spain.

In germline, CDR1 is SGHDT, CDR2 YYEEEE. This CDR3 is 15 amino acids long. Trimming took off 1 base at V and 10 bases at J, with 15 bases between the two ends. The sequenced material came from peripheral blood. The sequence derives from a man in his 70s with acute or convalescent COVID-19. This chain uses TRBV5-6 with TRBJ1-6; D gene unclear. The DNA of the CDR3 is TGTGCCAGCAGCTTGTCTTTACAGTCTCAATCACCCCTCCACTTT. The encoded protein is CASSLSLQSQSPLHF.